The 31 T cell receptor beta chains reported below all come from one sample, sequenced in a study of CD8 T cells in Susac syndrome. Reverse transcription of roughly 0.45 to 1 ug RNA used random hexamers. MiXCR, applied by TCRdb to the immunoSEQ multiplex PCR reads, yields one record per CDR3 protein. The table lists around 270,000 distinct CDR3 sequences, around nine tenths of them singletons. Sample: CD8+ T cells from PBMCs. Source of these receptors: a human donor with multiple sclerosis.

The chain couples TRBV14 to TRBJ2-1; D gene unclear. Germline CDR1 SGHDN, CDR2 FVKESK. The ends were cut back, 1 base at V and 1 base at J, with 5 bases in the middle. The CDR3 sequence is 14 residues long. The CDR3 sequence is CASSQGWSYNEQFF. CDR3 DNA sequence: TGTGCCAGCAGCCAAGGGTGGTCCTACAATGAGCAGTTCTTC.

V and J are TRBV5-4 and TRBJ2-7; 10 bases align to TRBD2. Germline V CDR1 and CDR2: SGHNT, YYREEE (reference sequence). The ends lost 4 bases at V and 4 bases at J; junction bases unmatched: 8. This CDR3 spans 15 amino acids. In nucleotides, the CDR3 is TGTGCCAGCAGCGCAACTAGCGGGAAGGGTTACGAGCAGTACTTC. This sequence encodes CASSATSGKGYEQYF.

The chain links TRBV29-1 to TRBJ2-1; a possible D gene is TRBD1 (6 bases). Between the trimmed V and J ends, which lost 3 bases and 6 bases, there was a span of 21 bases. Germline V CDR1 and CDR2: SQVTM, ANQGSEA. This CDR3 spans 16 amino acids. CDR3 nucleotide sequence: TGCAGCGTTGAGGGGGACATCGCTCGGGTGGGCAATGAGCAGTTCTTC. The encoded protein is CSVEGDIARVGNEQFF.

This sequence joins TRBV27 and TRBJ2-7, with D maybe TRBD1 (6 bases). Trimming left V 5 bases short and J 4 bases short, with 15 bases between. The CDR3 is 14 amino acids. CDR1 is MNHEY and CDR2 is SMNVEV in the germline V gene (reference sequence). The CDR3 here is CASSPSPTGYEQYF. For the CDR3, the DNA is TGTGCCAGCAGTCCGTCCCCCACAGGGTACGAGCAGTACTTC.

The rearrangement joins TRBV20-1 to TRBJ1-1; D may be TRBD1 (5 bases). Per germline, CDR1 DFQATT and CDR2 SNEGSKA (reference sequence). CDR3 length: 12 amino acids. CDR3 in DNA: TGCGGGGGAGCAAGTTTCAACACTGAAGCTTTCTTT. It is translated as CGGASFNTEAFF.

The genes are TRBV2 and TRBJ2-7, with D uncertain. The CDR3 runs to 15 residues. V dropped 2 bases and J dropped 3 bases, with 14 bases sitting between them. Germline V gives CDR1 SNHLY, CDR2 FYNNEI. Here the CDR3 reads CASSESPNGLYEQYF. CDR3 sequence (DNA): TGTGCCAGCAGTGAAAGCCCCAACGGGCTCTACGAGCAGTACTTC. The whole variable domain, remainder taken from reference TRBV2 and TRBJ2-7, is EPEVTQTPSHQVTQMGQEVILRCVPISNHLYFYWYRQILGQKVEFLVSFYNNEISEKSEIFDDQFSVERPDGSNFTLKIRSTKLEDSAMYFCASSESPNGLYEQYFGPGTRLTVT.

Worth noting for this clonotype: This is likely a read error, given that the CDR3 carries no conserved phenylalanine or tryptophan at its end. This chain connects TRBV4-1 to TRBJ1-1; D unresolved. Germline V gene lookup returns CDR1 MGHRA and CDR2 YSYEKL. The V end lost 8 bases, the J end lost 0 bases, and 13 bases lay between the germline ends. CDR3 length: 14 residues. The DNA of the CDR3 is TGCGCCAGCTCCCGGAGTGGGATGAACACTGAAGCTTTCCTT. Protein sequence: CASSRSGMNTEAFL.

The genes are TRBV27 and TRBJ1-5, with D hard to call. Germline lookup yields CDR1 MNHEY and CDR2 SMNVEV (reference sequence). The CDR3 covers 15 residues. Trimming removed 2 bases from V and 3 bases from J, with 11 bases in between. The CDR3 reads CASSLGVWYNQPQHF. For the CDR3, the DNA is TGTGCCAGCAGTTTAGGGGTATGGTACAATCAGCCCCAGCATTTT.

This chain links TRBV6-5 with TRBJ2-3, with 8 bases aligning to TRBD2. The germline CDR1 and CDR2 sequences are MNHEY and SVGAGI. The CDR3 loop spans 14 amino acids. V trimming: 8 bases; J trimming: 6 bases; junction bases outside the gene matches: 10. The chain's CDR3 is CASWGGREVDTQYF. The CDR3 DNA follows: TGTGCCAGCTGGGGAGGGCGGGAGGTTGATACGCAGTATTTT.

The genes are TRBV3-1 and TRBJ2-7; D is possibly TRBD1 (5 bases). This CDR3 contains 17 residues. V gave up 0 bases and J gave up 2 bases, with 17 bases separating them. CDR1 and CDR2 from the germline V gene are LGHDT and YNNKEL (reference sequence). The CDR3 loop reads CASSQESSVLGPYEQYF. The DNA of the CDR3 is TGTGCCAGCAGCCAAGAATCTTCGGTTCTGGGGCCCTACGAGCAGTACTTC.

This sequence joins TRBV11-2 and TRBJ2-7; 7 bases map to TRBD1. Trimming took 1 base from V and 4 from J; bases not matched to a gene: 7. This CDR3 contains 15 residues. Germline V gives CDR1 SGHAT, CDR2 FQNNGV. CDR3 sequence reads: CASSLARDRRYEQYF. In nucleotides, the CDR3 is TGTGCCAGCAGCTTAGCCCGGGACAGACGGTACGAGCAGTACTTC.

The rearrangement joins TRBV2 to TRBJ1-5; D not certain. Per the germline V gene, CDR1 is SNHLY and CDR2 is FYNNEI. Trimming shortened V by 5 bases and J by 4 bases, and 18 bases separated the two germline ends. The CDR3 length is 16 residues. CDR3 sequence (DNA): TGTGCCAGCAGTAATATACCCGGTGGGAGGAATCAGCCCCAGCATTTT. Encoded protein: CASSNIPGGRNQPQHF.

The chain has TRBV4-3 and TRBJ2-5; 7 nucleotides line up with TRBD2. Germline CDR1 and CDR2: LGHNA and YSLEER. The CDR3 extends over 14 amino acids. J gave up 1 base and V 5 bases, and 4 bases lay outside the gene matches. The CDR3 loop is CASSNRGVQETQYF. In DNA form, the CDR3 reads TGCGCCAGCAGCAACCGGGGGGTCCAAGAGACCCAGTACTTC.

This clonotype has just one count. V and J are TRBV7-9 and TRBJ2-3; D could derive from TRBD1 or TRBD2 (5 bases each). CDR3 length: 15 amino acids. V shed 6 bases and J shed 3 bases, with 16 bases lying between them. Germline V gene data show CDR1 as SEHNR and CDR2 as FQNEAQ (reference sequence). Here the CDR3 reads CASRPFVGVTDTQYF. CDR3 in DNA: TGTGCCAGCAGGCCTTTTGTGGGGGTGACAGATACGCAGTATTTT.

The rearrangement joins TRBV11-1 to TRBJ2-2, with 9 bases identical to TRBD1. The junction had 19 bases not matched to a gene; V was cut back by 4 bases and J by 4 bases. Germline lookup yields CDR1 SGHAT and CDR2 FQDESV (reference sequence). The CDR3 is 20 residues long. The CDR3 sequence is CASSSSPGTGNPASTGELFF. CDR3 DNA: TGTGCCAGCAGCTCAAGTCCCGGGACAGGGAACCCAGCGAGCACCGGGGAGCTGTTTTTT.

V is TRBV7-9 and J is TRBJ2-7; perhaps TRBD2 as D (6 bases). V was shortened by 5 bases and J by 3 bases, with 11 bases between the two germline ends. Per the germline V gene, CDR1 is SEHNR and CDR2 is FQNEAQ (reference sequence). The CDR3 is 13 amino acids. The CDR3 is CASSGRLGYEQYF. In DNA, the CDR3 is TGTGCCAGCAGCGGGAGGTTGGGCTACGAGCAGTACTTC.

The J gene is TRBJ2-3, the V gene TRBV4-1; unclear D gene. V was pared by 2 bases and J by 2 bases, with 8 bases between. The germline gives CDR1 MGHRA, CDR2 YSYEKL. This CDR3 region has 14 residues. This CDR3 is CASSQLPATDTQYF. Here the CDR3 DNA reads TGCGCCAGCAGCCAATTGCCAGCCACAGATACGCAGTATTTT.

The chain links TRBV7-2 to TRBJ2-5; 11 bases align to TRBD2. Trimming at V came to 2 bases and at J to 2 bases, leaving 7 bases not matched to a gene. Germline V lookup: CDR1 SGHTA, CDR2 FQGNSA. This CDR3 contains 17 residues. CDR3 DNA: TGTGCCAGCAGCTTATACATGGTAGCGGGGGGGCAAGAGACCCAGTACTTC. Protein product: CASSLYMVAGGQETQYF.

The V call is TRBV30, the J call TRBJ2-5; no definite D call. V lost 2 bases and J lost 0, with 7 bases in between. There are 13 residues in the CDR3. Germline CDR1 GTSNPN, CDR2 SVGIG (reference sequence). CDR3 amino acids: CAWSYTDQETQYF. CDR3 bases: TGTGCCTGGAGTTATACAGACCAAGAGACCCAGTACTTC.

This sequence joins TRBV3-1 and TRBJ2-4; weak D call: TRBD1 (5 bases). The V end was cut by 8 bases, the J end by 0 bases, with 14 bases between. The V gene's germline CDR1 is LGHDT and CDR2 YNNKEL (reference sequence). The CDR3 runs to 15 residues. CDR3 DNA: TGTGCCAGCTGGGAAGACAGTCTAGCCAAAAACATTCAGTACTTC. Translation gives CASWEDSLAKNIQYF. The complete variable domain, with remaining parts taken from reference TRBV3-1 and TRBJ2-4, reads DTAVSQTPKYLVTQMGNDKSIKCEQNLGHDTMYWYKQDSKKFLKIMFSYNNKELIINETVPNRFSPKSPDKAHLNLHINSLELGDSAVYFCASWEDSLAKNIQYFGAGTRLSVL.

The CDR3 reads CASIPLGFAYGYTF. The CDR3 DNA sequence: TGTGCCTCGATCCCTCTGGGGTTTGCCTATGGCTACACCTTC. This chain uses TRBV30 with TRBJ1-2; D remains ambiguous. Trimming left V 7 bases short and J 4 bases short, with 19 bases between. Per the germline V gene, CDR1 is GTSNPN and CDR2 is SVGIG (reference sequence). CDR3 length: 14 amino acids.

V usage is TRBV7-3 and J usage is TRBJ1-1; 8 bases are a match to TRBD1. This CDR3 comprises 13 residues. With 2 bases clipped from V and 5 bases from J, the junction kept 1 base outside the gene matches. From germline, CDR1 is SGHTA and CDR2 FQGTGA. The CDR3 sequence is CASSLGDRTEAFF. The CDR3 DNA is TGTGCCAGCAGCTTAGGGGACAGGACTGAAGCTTTCTTT.

This clonotype was seen once. The V gene is TRBV2, the J gene TRBJ2-1; tentative D call: TRBD1 (6 bases). CDR1 and CDR2 from the germline V gene are SNHLY and FYNNEI. Trimming left V 7 bases short and J 0 bases short, with 13 bases between. The CDR3 has 15 amino acids. This CDR3 reads CASIGDTSSYNEQFF. The CDR3 region has the DNA TGTGCCAGCATAGGGGACACGAGCTCCTACAATGAGCAGTTCTTC.

This clonotype was counted a few times. The genes are TRBV18 and TRBJ1-5; 12 bases are shared with TRBD1. J gave up 7 bases and V 6 bases, and 7 bases lay outside the gene matches. CDR3 length: 15 residues. CDR1 and CDR2 from the germline V gene are KGHSH and LQKENI. The CDR3 region is CASSLGTGGTQPQHF. DNA of the CDR3: TGTGCCAGCTCCCTCGGGACAGGGGGCACACAGCCCCAGCATTTT.

The chain combines TRBV28 with TRBJ1-1; D gene unclear. Looked up from germline, CDR1 is MDHEN and CDR2 is SYDVKM. This CDR3 region has 16 residues. V was trimmed by 6 bases and J by 1 base, leaving 18 bases between them. The CDR3 bases are TGTGCCAGCAGCTTACGACCGATAGCCCCGAACACTGAAGCTTTCTTT. Translated: CASSLRPIAPNTEAFF.

The genes are TRBV28 and TRBJ2-5, with D possibly being TRBD2 (6 bases). Germline-derived CDR1 and CDR2 are MDHEN and SYDVKM. The V gene lost 2 bases and the J gene lost 3 bases, with 10 bases spanning the gap. The CDR3 has 14 amino acids. CDR3 coding DNA: TGTGCCAGCAGTTTACAGGGAGGAAAAGAGACCCAGTACTTC. This sequence encodes CASSLQGGKETQYF.

V is TRBV28 and J is TRBJ2-3; TRBD2 matches at 13 bases. V shed 4 bases and J 0 bases; nucleotides not matched to a gene: 7. Per the germline V gene, CDR1 is MDHEN and CDR2 is SYDVKM. CDR3 length equals 18 residues. The CDR3 spells CASSSGTSGNPSTDTQYF. The CDR3 region has the DNA TGTGCCAGCAGTTCGGGGACTAGCGGGAACCCGAGCACAGATACGCAGTATTTT.

This chain uses TRBV29-1 with TRBJ2-1; possibly TRBD2 for D (5 bases). The CDR3 covers 11 residues. Trimming removed 3 bases from V and 9 bases from J, with 9 bases in between. Germline assignment: CDR1 SQVTM and CDR2 ANQGSEA. CDR3: CSVESRGEQFF. As DNA, the CDR3 is TGCAGCGTTGAGAGTCGGGGTGAGCAGTTCTTC.

The chain recombines TRBV20-1 with TRBJ2-7, with no clear D. The V gene's germline CDR1 is DFQATT and CDR2 SNEGSKA (reference sequence). The CDR3 sequence is 13 residues long. V was pared by 0 bases and J by 4 bases, with 10 bases between. The CDR3 region is CSARDPSQYEQYF. The CDR3 region has the DNA TGCAGTGCTAGAGATCCGTCCCAATACGAGCAGTACTTC.

The chain has TRBV10-3 and TRBJ2-5; TRBD2 agrees at 12 bases. CDR3 length: 16 residues. V lost 5 bases and J lost 1; bases outside the gene matches: 5. Germline V lookup: CDR1 ENHRY, CDR2 SYGVKD. CDR3 sequence reads: CAISPSGGATQETQYF. CDR3 nucleotides: TGTGCCATCAGTCCTAGCGGGGGGGCTACCCAAGAGACCCAGTACTTC.

The V call is TRBV29-1, the J call TRBJ2-1; possible D gene TRBD2, 5 bases. This CDR3 region has 13 residues. From germline, CDR1 is SQVTM and CDR2 ANQGSEA. With 0 bases removed from V and 7 bases from J, the gap between germline ends came to 10 bases. The DNA of the CDR3 is TGCAGCGTTGAAGACGGACTCAGTAATGAGCAGTTCTTC. It yields the protein CSVEDGLSNEQFF.